This T cell receptor (beta chain) is drawn from a study of regulatory T cells in long-lasting Graves disease. Investigators prepared the TCR beta libraries by applying iRepertoire HTBI primers and Arm-PCR of CDR3 regions. TCRdb re-derived calls from the multiplex PCR reads in MiXCR, one entry per CDR3 protein. The data contain almost 450,000 distinct CDR3 sequences, roughly 15% of them seen just once; the ten biggest clones take up 9.5% to 12%. The time point here: newly diagnosed GD, antithyroid drugs for less than 3 months. From RNA extracted from PBMCs, the TCR library was made. The table lists this clonotype with many counts. The same sample was also studied in work on T cells in Graves' hyperthyroidism and ophthalmopathy.

The specimen was peripheral blood mononuclear cells (PBMCs), collected at new diagnosis, from a patient treated with antithyroid drugs. This receptor was identified in a woman aged 25 to 45 with Graves disease.

Here the CDR3 reads CSVVGGGTEAFF. CDR3 in DNA: TGCAGCGTTGTAGGGGGCGGCACTGAAGCTTTCTTT. This chain joins TRBV29-1 and TRBJ1-1; 7 bases align to TRBD1. CDR1 and CDR2 (germline): SQVTM, ANQGSEA. V lost 4 bases to trimming and J lost 4 bases; unmatched junction nucleotides: 3. This CDR3 is 12 amino acids long.